What follows describes a single T cell receptor (beta chain). The antigen is undetermined. The sample comes from a study of shared clonotypes between healthy human individuals. Study-wide points: Relative to their counterparts shared across all four donors, non-shared clonotypes exhibited diminished generation probabilities.

As processed by the authors: Quality scores were absent from the junction-only immunoSEQ sequences, so filtering differed. Only in-frame clones appear in the TCRdb table, and some are missing; sequencing was by immunoSEQ multiplex PCR. V and J calls and clone size are those listed in that table; D and trimming were worked out from the DNA. The data contain 2 million to 2.5 million clones, more than 90% of them singletons. Looked up from germline, CDR1 is MRHNA and CDR2 is SNTAGT. The CDR3 extends over 13 amino acids. Trimming stripped 6 bases from V and 5 bases from J, with 13 bases between. Sequenced input: naive CD4+ T cells sorted from blood. Subset denoted: CD45RA+ positively selected. This chain links TRBV6-4 with TRBJ2-5, with D uncertain. This clonotype was sampled from a man aged 18 to 29 in good health. CDR3 protein: CASSRDLGETQYF. The CDR3 DNA follows: TGTGCCAGCAGCCGAGACCTAGGGGAGACCCAGTACTTC.